This T cell receptor (beta chain) came from a study of T cell responses to AZD1222 COVID-19 vaccine. General study findings and limits: Clonal diversity may have been underestimated, and the donors were mostly white British, with more females than males. No repertoire was sampled before or during the peak T cell response, only after it. Unmutated variant regions are reportedly targeted by nearly half of spike-specific TCRs. With two AZD1222 doses given, Spike-specific TCR breadth and depth both rose.

About this clone itself: The antigen remains undetermined.

In germline, CDR1 is MNHEY, CDR2 SVGEGT. The V and J ends lost 5 bases and 6 bases, in that order; junction bases with no gene match: 7. CDR3 length: 15 residues. Only in-frame clones appear in the TCRdb table, and some are missing; sequencing was by immunoSEQ multiplex PCR. The sample has 120,000 or so clones, 85% to 90% seen once; the top ten hold approximately 12%. The sample consisted of peripheral blood, taken on day 0 of MenACWY control vaccination. The sequence derives from an adult in good health. The chain couples TRBV6-2 or TRBV6-3 to TRBJ1-5; 10 nucleotides line up with TRBD1. The CDR3 region has the DNA TGTGCCAGCAGTGACGGACAGGGGGAATTTCAGCCCCAGCATTTT. It codes for CASSDGQGEFQPQHF.